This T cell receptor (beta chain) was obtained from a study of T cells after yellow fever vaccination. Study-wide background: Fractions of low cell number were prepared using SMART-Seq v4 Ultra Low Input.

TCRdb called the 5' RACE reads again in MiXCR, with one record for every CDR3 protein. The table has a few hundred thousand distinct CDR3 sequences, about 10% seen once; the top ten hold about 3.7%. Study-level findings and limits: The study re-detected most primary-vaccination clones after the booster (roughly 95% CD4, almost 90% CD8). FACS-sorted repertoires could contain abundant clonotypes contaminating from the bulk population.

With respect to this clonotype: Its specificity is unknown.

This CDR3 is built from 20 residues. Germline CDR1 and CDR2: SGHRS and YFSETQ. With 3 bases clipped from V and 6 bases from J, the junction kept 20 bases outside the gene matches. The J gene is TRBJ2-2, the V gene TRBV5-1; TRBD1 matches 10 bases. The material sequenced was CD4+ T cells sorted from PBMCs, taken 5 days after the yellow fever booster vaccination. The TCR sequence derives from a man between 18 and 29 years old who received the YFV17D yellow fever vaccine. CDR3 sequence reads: CASSYIRETGGLRSAGELFF. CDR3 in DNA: TGCGCCAGCAGCTATATCCGAGAGACAGGGGGCCTTCGGAGCGCCGGGGAGCTGTTTTTT.